This is a list of T cell receptor beta chains from one sample in a study of CD8+ T cells in alopecia areata. The method was immunoSEQ multiplex PCR; TCRdb's version includes in-frame clones alone and lacks a portion of them. This table holds about 110,000 clones, 55% to 75% found once. Sequencing input: CD8+ T cells sorted from blood. The origin of the receptors is a human donor in good health. The CDR3 runs from the conserved cysteine through the conserved F or W. D genes are given only for firm matches. Expanded clones are given a class, and other clones once, few, many or no size at all.

abundance: once; d_gene: NA; v_gene: TRBV9; j_gene: TRBJ2-2; CDR3aa: CASSVTGTSSGELFF; CDR3nt: TGTGCCAGCAGCGTTACCGGGACATCCTCCGGGGAGCTGTTTTTT
abundance: NA; d_gene: NA; v_gene: TRBV5-4; j_gene: TRBJ2-2; CDR3aa: CASSLYTGELFF; CDR3nt: TGTGCCAGCAGCTTATACACCGGGGAGCTGTTTTTT
abundance: NA; d_gene: NA; v_gene: TRBV13; j_gene: TRBJ2-5; CDR3aa: CASSSTGVQETQYF; CDR3nt: TGTGCCAGCAGCTCGACAGGAGTCCAAGAGACCCAGTACTTC
abundance: NA; d_gene: NA; v_gene: TRBV9; j_gene: TRBJ2-5; CDR3aa: CASSATGTLQETQYF; CDR3nt: TGTGCCAGCAGCGCAACAGGAACCCTCCAAGAGACCCAGTACTTC
abundance: NA; d_gene: NA; v_gene: TRBV4-2; j_gene: TRBJ1-3; CDR3aa: CASSQGNTIYF; CDR3nt: TGTGCCAGCAGCCAGGGGAACACCATATATTTT
abundance: few; d_gene: NA; v_gene: TRBV29-1; j_gene: TRBJ1-1; CDR3aa: CSAGEGTEAFF; CDR3nt: TGCAGCGCCGGGGAAGGCACTGAAGCTTTCTTT
abundance: few; d_gene: NA; v_gene: TRBV28; j_gene: TRBJ2-1; CDR3aa: CASSLESQYNEQFF; CDR3nt: TGTGCCAGCAGTTTGGAGAGTCAATACAATGAGCAGTTCTTC
abundance: NA; d_gene: TRBD1; v_gene: TRBV29-1; j_gene: TRBJ2-7; CDR3aa: CSVRTGSYEQYF; CDR3nt: TGCAGCGTCCGGACAGGGAGCTACGAGCAGTACTTC
abundance: few; d_gene: TRBD2; v_gene: TRBV28; j_gene: TRBJ2-7; CDR3aa: CASSPPSGGANEQYF; CDR3nt: TGTGCCAGCAGTCCACCTAGCGGGGGGGCTAATGAGCAGTACTTC
abundance: few; d_gene: NA; v_gene: TRBV5-1; j_gene: TRBJ1-2; CDR3aa: CASSPEGRGYTF; CDR3nt: TGCGCCAGCAGCCCCGAAGGACGGGGCTACACCTTC
abundance: NA; d_gene: NA; v_gene: TRBV13; j_gene: TRBJ2-5; CDR3aa: CASSDSSTTPGTQYF; CDR3nt: TGTGCCAGCAGCGACTCTAGCACCACCCCCGGGACCCAGTACTTC
abundance: once; d_gene: TRBD2; v_gene: TRBV13; j_gene: TRBJ2-7; CDR3aa: CASSLLLRTSGTYEQYF; CDR3nt: TGTGCCAGCAGCTTATTACTAAGGACTAGCGGGACGTACGAGCAGTACTTC
abundance: NA; d_gene: NA; v_gene: TRBV6-5; j_gene: TRBJ2-7; CDR3aa: CASSYVGGIHEQYF; CDR3nt: TGTGCCAGCAGTTACGTTGGAGGGATCCACGAGCAGTACTTC
abundance: NA; d_gene: NA; v_gene: TRBV13; j_gene: TRBJ2-1; CDR3aa: CASSSRRLNEQFF; CDR3nt: TGTGCCAGCAGCTCAAGACGCCTTAATGAGCAGTTCTTC
abundance: NA; d_gene: NA; v_gene: TRBV28; j_gene: TRBJ2-2; CDR3aa: CASSLSSQGYTGELFF; CDR3nt: TGTGCCAGCAGTTTATCGAGTCAGGGGTACACCGGGGAGCTGTTTTTT
abundance: NA; d_gene: NA; v_gene: TRBV27; j_gene: TRBJ1-2; CDR3aa: CASRTFQGISDGYTF; CDR3nt: TGTGCCAGCAGGACTTTTCAGGGGATTTCGGATGGCTACACCTTC
abundance: few; d_gene: NA; v_gene: TRBV13; j_gene: TRBJ2-7; CDR3aa: CASSSDQDGAEQYF; CDR3nt: TGTGCCAGCAGCTCCGACCAAGATGGGGCCGAGCAGTACTTC
abundance: few; d_gene: NA; v_gene: TRBV28; j_gene: TRBJ2-1; CDR3aa: CASTLGVEQFF; CDR3nt: TGTGCCAGCACTCTGGGGGTTGAGCAGTTCTTC
abundance: NA; d_gene: TRBD1; v_gene: TRBV19; j_gene: TRBJ2-7; CDR3aa: CASSPRDRPTNYEQYF; CDR3nt: TGTGCCAGTAGTCCTCGGGACAGACCAACTAACTACGAGCAGTACTTC
abundance: few; d_gene: NA; v_gene: TRBV7-8; j_gene: TRBJ1-4; CDR3aa: CASSLGAGNLEKLFF; CDR3nt: TGTGCCAGCAGCTTAGGGGCAGGGAACCTCGAAAAACTGTTTTTT
abundance: NA; d_gene: TRBD2; v_gene: TRBV7-2; j_gene: TRBJ2-3; CDR3aa: CASSTRTSGGFTDTQYF; CDR3nt: TGTGCCAGCAGCACCAGGACTAGCGGGGGGTTCACAGATACGCAGTATTTT
abundance: NA; d_gene: NA; v_gene: TRBV4-1; j_gene: TRBJ2-7; CDR3aa: CASSQGHEQYF; CDR3nt: TGCGCCAGCAGCCAAGGCCACGAGCAGTACTTC
abundance: NA; d_gene: TRBD1; v_gene: TRBV30; j_gene: TRBJ1-5; CDR3aa: CAWSRDSASNQPQHF; CDR3nt: TGTGCCTGGAGTAGGGACAGTGCCAGCAATCAGCCCCAGCATTTT
abundance: NA; d_gene: TRBD2; v_gene: TRBV4-2; j_gene: TRBJ2-1; CDR3aa: CASSQAPILAGGRNEQFF; CDR3nt: TGTGCCAGCAGCCAAGCCCCCATACTAGCGGGGGGGCGCAATGAGCAGTTCTTC
abundance: NA; d_gene: NA; v_gene: TRBV4-3; j_gene: TRBJ2-2; CDR3aa: CASSQDQGLVITGELFF; CDR3nt: TGCGCCAGCAGCCAAGATCAGGGGCTAGTGATAACCGGGGAGCTGTTTTTT
abundance: NA; d_gene: NA; v_gene: TRBV30; j_gene: TRBJ2-1; CDR3aa: CAWSVFRNEQFF; CDR3nt: TGTGCCTGGAGTGTATTCCGCAATGAGCAGTTCTTC
abundance: few; d_gene: TRBD2; v_gene: TRBV5-6; j_gene: TRBJ2-7; CDR3aa: CASSLAGGPFYEQYF; CDR3nt: TGTGCCAGCAGCTTGGCGGGGGGGCCCTTCTACGAGCAGTACTTC
abundance: NA; d_gene: NA; v_gene: TRBV6-5; j_gene: TRBJ2-2; CDR3aa: CASSYSTTANTGELFF; CDR3nt: TGTGCCAGCAGTTACTCTACGACAGCGAACACCGGGGAGCTGTTTTTT